The rows below give T cell receptor beta chains drawn from one sample of a study of shared clonotypes between healthy human individuals. Measured with immunoSEQ multiplex PCR; TCRdb has only the in-frame clones, and not every one. This sample carries 2 million to 2.5 million clones, around 95% of them seen once, and the ten largest clones take less than 0.15%. Sequencing input: naive CD4+ T cells sorted from blood. The receptors derive from a man younger than 35 in good health. CDR3s include the opening cysteine and the closing phenylalanine or tryptophan. Fields, in order: CDR3 DNA, CDR3 protein, D gene, V gene, clone size, J gene. The D gene is left open where the match is weak. Clone size is given for some rows only: seen once, a few or many times, or a class if the clone is expanded.

CDR3nt: TGCGCCAGCAGTCCCGACAGGGTCAGAACGGGCGAGCAGTACTTC; CDR3aa: CASSPDRVRTGEQYF; d_gene: TRBD1; v_gene: TRBV4-1; abundance: once; j_gene: TRBJ2-7
CDR3nt: TGCGCCAGCAGCCCTACTCCACAGGGGTGGAACACCGGGGAGCTGTTTTTT; CDR3aa: CASSPTPQGWNTGELFF; d_gene: TRBD1; v_gene: TRBV5-1; abundance: once; j_gene: TRBJ2-2
CDR3nt: TGTGCCAGCAGCTTGGTGGGCGGGGAGCTGTTTTTT; CDR3aa: CASSLVGGELFF; d_gene: -; v_gene: TRBV13; abundance: -; j_gene: TRBJ2-2
CDR3nt: TGCGCCAGCAGCCAAGATTTTGCGGGAGTGGGCACAGATACGCAGTATTTT; CDR3aa: CASSQDFAGVGTDTQYF; d_gene: TRBD2; v_gene: TRBV4-3; abundance: once; j_gene: TRBJ2-3
CDR3nt: TGTGCCAGCACAATGGGGGGGAACTCCTACGAGCAGTACTTC; CDR3aa: CASTMGGNSYEQYF; d_gene: TRBD2; v_gene: TRBV18; abundance: -; j_gene: TRBJ2-7
CDR3nt: TGTGCCAGCAGCCAACCCTTTGACGACTACAATGAGCAGTTCTTC; CDR3aa: CASSQPFDDYNEQFF; d_gene: -; v_gene: TRBV4-2; abundance: -; j_gene: TRBJ2-1
CDR3nt: TGTGCCAGCAGGTCTCCGGGGTCAGATACGCAGTATTTT; CDR3aa: CASRSPGSDTQYF; d_gene: -; v_gene: TRBV6-5; abundance: -; j_gene: TRBJ2-3
CDR3nt: TGTGCCAGCAGTCGACTACTAGATACGCAGTATTTT; CDR3aa: CASSRLLDTQYF; d_gene: -; v_gene: TRBV7-9; abundance: -; j_gene: TRBJ2-3
CDR3nt: TGTGCCAGTAGTATGGCCTCCCAAGAGACCCAGTACTTC; CDR3aa: CASSMASQETQYF; d_gene: -; v_gene: TRBV19; abundance: -; j_gene: TRBJ2-5
CDR3nt: TGTGCCAGCAGCTTATCGGGCGGGACACACGAGCAGTACTTC; CDR3aa: CASSLSGGTHEQYF; d_gene: -; v_gene: TRBV7-9; abundance: -; j_gene: TRBJ2-7
CDR3nt: TGTGCCAGCAGCTTAGATTACACCGGGGAGCTGTTTTTT; CDR3aa: CASSLDYTGELFF; d_gene: -; v_gene: TRBV7-9; abundance: -; j_gene: TRBJ2-2
CDR3nt: TGCGCCAGCAGCTTGGATCAGACACGGTCCGGGGAGCTGTTTTTT; CDR3aa: CASSLDQTRSGELFF; d_gene: -; v_gene: TRBV5-1; abundance: -; j_gene: TRBJ2-2
CDR3nt: TGTGCCAGCAGCATTGGGGACAGGGGCGTTAACACCGGGGAGCTGTTTTTT; CDR3aa: CASSIGDRGVNTGELFF; d_gene: TRBD1; v_gene: TRBV9; abundance: -; j_gene: TRBJ2-2
CDR3nt: TGTGCCAGCGGGGACAGCAACTCTGGAAACACCATATATTTT; CDR3aa: CASGDSNSGNTIYF; d_gene: TRBD1; v_gene: TRBV19; abundance: -; j_gene: TRBJ1-3
CDR3nt: TGTGCCAGCAGCGAGGACAGGGCCAATGGCTACACCTTC; CDR3aa: CASSEDRANGYTF; d_gene: TRBD1; v_gene: TRBV7-9; abundance: -; j_gene: TRBJ1-2
CDR3nt: TGTGCCAGCTCACCGCGACTTGGCCAGGAGGGCCAGCATTTT; CDR3aa: CASSPRLGQEGQHF; d_gene: -; v_gene: TRBV18; abundance: -; j_gene: TRBJ1-5
CDR3nt: TGCGCCAGCAGCTTGGCCGGACTAGCGGGGACCACAGATACGCAGTATTTT; CDR3aa: CASSLAGLAGTTDTQYF; d_gene: TRBD2; v_gene: TRBV5-1; abundance: -; j_gene: TRBJ2-3
CDR3nt: TGTGCCATCAGTGAGTCAAGCGGTAAGGGGTATGAGCAGTTCTTC; CDR3aa: CAISESSGKGYEQFF; d_gene: -; v_gene: TRBV10-3; abundance: -; j_gene: TRBJ2-1
CDR3nt: TGTGCCAGCAGCTTAGCCGCTTTGTACACAGATACGCAGTATTTT; CDR3aa: CASSLAALYTDTQYF; d_gene: -; v_gene: TRBV7-9; abundance: -; j_gene: TRBJ2-3
CDR3nt: TGTGCCAGCAGCTTAAGGCAGCTATACAATGAGCAGTTCTTC; CDR3aa: CASSLRQLYNEQFF; d_gene: -; v_gene: TRBV7-2; abundance: -; j_gene: TRBJ2-1
CDR3nt: TGTGCCAGCAGTGAAGAGATGAGCTCCTACAATGAGCAGTTCTTC; CDR3aa: CASSEEMSSYNEQFF; d_gene: -; v_gene: TRBV2; abundance: once; j_gene: TRBJ2-1
CDR3nt: TGCGCCAGCAGCTTGGCTCAGCCGAGGACAGATACGCAGTATTTT; CDR3aa: CASSLAQPRTDTQYF; d_gene: -; v_gene: TRBV5-1; abundance: once; j_gene: TRBJ2-3
CDR3nt: TGCAGCCCGAGGGGCTCCTATGGCTACACCTTC; CDR3aa: CSPRGSYGYTF; d_gene: -; v_gene: TRBV20-1; abundance: few; j_gene: TRBJ1-2
CDR3nt: TGTGCCAGCAGTCTCACAGGGGTGGGAGAGACCCAGTACTTC; CDR3aa: CASSLTGVGETQYF; d_gene: TRBD1; v_gene: TRBV6-1; abundance: -; j_gene: TRBJ2-5
CDR3nt: TGTGCCAGCAGTGAAGAGGACGGCCAACGGAACACTGAAGCTTTCTTT; CDR3aa: CASSEEDGQRNTEAFF; d_gene: -; v_gene: TRBV2; abundance: -; j_gene: TRBJ1-1
CDR3nt: TGTGCCAGCAGTTTTCGACAGGGCCCCGTCACAGATACGCAGTATTTT; CDR3aa: CASSFRQGPVTDTQYF; d_gene: TRBD1; v_gene: TRBV27; abundance: -; j_gene: TRBJ2-3
CDR3nt: TGTGCCAGCAGTTCTAACCGGGCCCCTTCGGGAGGGTATGGCTACACCTTC; CDR3aa: CASSSNRAPSGGYGYTF; d_gene: -; v_gene: TRBV28; abundance: -; j_gene: TRBJ1-2
CDR3nt: TGCGCCAGCAGCTCAAGGGGACAGGGGGTGATGGAGACCCAGTACTTC; CDR3aa: CASSSRGQGVMETQYF; d_gene: TRBD1; v_gene: TRBV5-1; abundance: -; j_gene: TRBJ2-5
CDR3nt: TGCACCAGCAGCCATGGGACTAGCGACTACGAGCAGTACTTC; CDR3aa: CTSSHGTSDYEQYF; d_gene: -; v_gene: TRBV1; abundance: -; j_gene: TRBJ2-7
CDR3nt: TGCGCCAGCAGTGCGGGACCGAACACCGGGGAGCTGTTTTTT; CDR3aa: CASSAGPNTGELFF; d_gene: -; v_gene: TRBV10-2; abundance: -; j_gene: TRBJ2-2
CDR3nt: TGTGCCAGCAGCTCCCGACTCCGTAGGGACACAGATACGCAGTATTTT; CDR3aa: CASSSRLRRDTDTQYF; d_gene: -; v_gene: TRBV7-9; abundance: once; j_gene: TRBJ2-3
CDR3nt: TGCGCCAGCAGCGTCGGGCGAGCCTCTGGGGCCAACGTCCTGACTTTC; CDR3aa: CASSVGRASGANVLTF; d_gene: -; v_gene: TRBV5-1; abundance: -; j_gene: TRBJ2-6
CDR3nt: TGTGCCTGGAGTCCGCCGTTTGGTCAGCCCCAGCATTTT; CDR3aa: CAWSPPFGQPQHF; d_gene: -; v_gene: TRBV30; abundance: -; j_gene: TRBJ1-5
CDR3nt: TGCGCCAGCAGCCAGCAGGGAGGCAATGAAAAACTGTTTTTT; CDR3aa: CASSQQGGNEKLFF; d_gene: -; v_gene: TRBV5-1; abundance: -; j_gene: TRBJ1-4
CDR3nt: TGTGCCAGCAGCCTCTCACCCTCCTACGAGCAGTACTTC; CDR3aa: CASSLSPSYEQYF; d_gene: -; v_gene: TRBV28; abundance: -; j_gene: TRBJ2-7
CDR3nt: TGCGCCAGCAGCAAGGGTTCCTACGAGCAGTACTTC; CDR3aa: CASSKGSYEQYF; d_gene: -; v_gene: TRBV5-1; abundance: -; j_gene: TRBJ2-7
CDR3nt: TGTGCCAGTAGTGCGGACAGAAGCTCCTATAATTCACCCCTCCACTTT; CDR3aa: CASSADRSSYNSPLHF; d_gene: -; v_gene: TRBV19; abundance: -; j_gene: TRBJ1-6
CDR3nt: TGTGCCAGCTCATCACTACCGGGACAGGGAAGCACAGATACGCAGTATTTT; CDR3aa: CASSSLPGQGSTDTQYF; d_gene: TRBD1; v_gene: TRBV18; abundance: -; j_gene: TRBJ2-3
CDR3nt: TGTGCCAGCAGCTCCGGAGCGGGGGGGAGAACAGATACGCAGTATTTT; CDR3aa: CASSSGAGGRTDTQYF; d_gene: TRBD2; v_gene: TRBV7-9; abundance: -; j_gene: TRBJ2-3
CDR3nt: TGTGCCAGCAGAAACCTACAGGGTCGCCAAGAGACCCAGTACTTC; CDR3aa: CASRNLQGRQETQYF; d_gene: -; v_gene: TRBV5-6; abundance: -; j_gene: TRBJ2-5
CDR3nt: TGTGCCAGCAGCGTAGAGGTCGGGAGCTCCTACGAGCAGTACTTC; CDR3aa: CASSVEVGSSYEQYF; d_gene: -; v_gene: TRBV9; abundance: -; j_gene: TRBJ2-7
CDR3nt: TGCGCCAGCAGCTTGGGAGGATTTCAAGAGACCCAGTACTTC; CDR3aa: CASSLGGFQETQYF; d_gene: -; v_gene: TRBV5-1; abundance: -; j_gene: TRBJ2-5
CDR3nt: TGTGCAAGTCGCTTAGGGCCCGGTGAGAGGGATCTAACTCGCACAGATACGCAGTATTTT; CDR3aa: CASRLGPGERDLTRTDTQYF; d_gene: -; v_gene: TRBV12-2; abundance: -; j_gene: TRBJ2-3
CDR3nt: TGTGCCTGGAGTCTCTCTGGAAACACCATATATTTT; CDR3aa: CAWSLSGNTIYF; d_gene: -; v_gene: TRBV30; abundance: -; j_gene: TRBJ1-3
CDR3nt: TGTGCCAGCAGCGACGGGACAGGGTCTTTCCATGGCTACACCTTC; CDR3aa: CASSDGTGSFHGYTF; d_gene: TRBD1; v_gene: TRBV7-9; abundance: -; j_gene: TRBJ1-2
CDR3nt: TGTGCCAGCAGCTTACCCCACACAGATACGCAGTATTTT; CDR3aa: CASSLPHTDTQYF; d_gene: -; v_gene: TRBV5-4; abundance: -; j_gene: TRBJ2-3
CDR3nt: TGTGCCAGCAGCTTAGCTCCGGGACAGGGGTCCAATTATGGCTACACCTTC; CDR3aa: CASSLAPGQGSNYGYTF; d_gene: TRBD1; v_gene: TRBV7-2; abundance: few; j_gene: TRBJ1-2
CDR3nt: TGCAGCGTTGAAGACGGGACCTATGGCTACACCTTC; CDR3aa: CSVEDGTYGYTF; d_gene: -; v_gene: TRBV29-1; abundance: -; j_gene: TRBJ1-2
CDR3nt: TGTGCCAGCAGTGGTTATAGCAATCAGCCCCAGCATTTT; CDR3aa: CASSGYSNQPQHF; d_gene: -; v_gene: TRBV6-1; abundance: -; j_gene: TRBJ1-5
CDR3nt: TGCGCCAGCAGTGAGTCGGACAGGGGAACCCCCGGGGAGCTGTTTTTT; CDR3aa: CASSESDRGTPGELFF; d_gene: TRBD1; v_gene: TRBV10-1; abundance: once; j_gene: TRBJ2-2
CDR3nt: TGCGCCAGCAGCCAAGGAACGGGTCTAGCCTACAATGAGCAGTTCTTC; CDR3aa: CASSQGTGLAYNEQFF; d_gene: -; v_gene: TRBV4-3; abundance: -; j_gene: TRBJ2-1
CDR3nt: TGTGCCAGCAGCTTAAGACTAGCGGGGACGACCTACAATGAGCAGTTCTTC; CDR3aa: CASSLRLAGTTYNEQFF; d_gene: TRBD2; v_gene: TRBV11-2; abundance: -; j_gene: TRBJ2-1
CDR3nt: TGTGCCAGCAGCACGGCCGGGACAGGGGGCCATACGCAGTATTTT; CDR3aa: CASSTAGTGGHTQYF; d_gene: TRBD1; v_gene: TRBV27; abundance: -; j_gene: TRBJ2-3
CDR3nt: TGTGCCAGCTCACCACTGGGGACAGGGGGCAATGAGCAGTTCTTC; CDR3aa: CASSPLGTGGNEQFF; d_gene: TRBD1; v_gene: TRBV18; abundance: -; j_gene: TRBJ2-1
CDR3nt: TGCGCCAGCAGCTTGGCGGTAGAGGGGGCCTACGAGCAGTACTTC; CDR3aa: CASSLAVEGAYEQYF; d_gene: -; v_gene: TRBV5-1; abundance: -; j_gene: TRBJ2-7
CDR3nt: TGTGCCAGCAGTCGGACAGGGGGGGACGAGCAGTACTTC; CDR3aa: CASSRTGGDEQYF; d_gene: TRBD1; v_gene: TRBV6-5; abundance: -; j_gene: TRBJ2-7
CDR3nt: TGTGCCAGCAGTCAAAGCGGGGGGGCTTACAATGAGCAGTTCTTC; CDR3aa: CASSQSGGAYNEQFF; d_gene: TRBD2; v_gene: TRBV6-6; abundance: -; j_gene: TRBJ2-1
CDR3nt: TGTGCCAGCAGCTTTAGTAGGGACAGGGGAACCTACGAGCAGTACTTC; CDR3aa: CASSFSRDRGTYEQYF; d_gene: TRBD1; v_gene: TRBV5-4; abundance: -; j_gene: TRBJ2-7